Listed here are 5 T cell receptor beta chains from one sample, sequenced in a study of cytomegalovirus exposure and HLA in healthy donors. 60 Vbeta and 13 Jbeta primers were used in PCR. Measured with immunoSEQ multiplex PCR; TCRdb has only the in-frame clones, and not every one. The table for this sample gives roughly 53,000 clones. The material sequenced was PBMCs. These receptors were obtained from a man aged 18 to 35 in good health and CMV-seropositive.

The chain has TRBV12-2 and TRBJ1-6; TRBD1, the D gene given by the table, was not confirmed from the DNA. TRBV12-2 is listed as a pseudogene. The CDR3 is 15 amino acids. This CDR3 reads CASRLGDRENSPLHF. The CDR3 DNA sequence: TGTGCAAGTCGCTTAGGCGACAGGGAGAATTCACCCCTCCACTTT.

The gene calls are TRBV28 and TRBJ2-2, with 7 bases that match TRBD1. Germline lookup yields CDR1 MDHEN and CDR2 SYDVKM. With V trimmed by 4 bases and J by 7 bases, 6 bases remained unmatched. The CDR3 spans 14 residues. CDR3 DNA: TGTGCCAGCAGTTCGACAGGGCGTGACGGGGAGCTGTTTTTT. The encoded protein is CASSSTGRDGELFF.

The chain combines TRBV5-4 with TRBJ2-5, with 16 nucleotides matching TRBD2. Trimming at V came to 4 bases and at J to 5 bases, leaving 8 bases not matched to a gene. This CDR3 contains 17 residues. Germline values: CDR1 SGHNT, CDR2 YYREEE (reference sequence). The CDR3 loop is CASSPGTSGRAAETQYF. CDR3 nucleotides: TGTGCCAGCAGCCCGGGGACTAGCGGGAGGGCGGCGGAGACCCAGTACTTC.

The rearrangement joins TRBV30 to TRBJ2-7; D is possibly TRBD2 (5 bases). The CDR3 consists of 13 residues. V was clipped by 3 bases and J by 2 bases, with 11 bases between them. CDR1 is GTSNPN and CDR2 is SVGIG in the germline V gene (reference sequence). The CDR3 protein is CAWSEGWAYEQYF. CDR3 DNA sequence: TGTGCCTGGAGCGAGGGTTGGGCCTACGAGCAGTACTTC.

The chain links TRBV27 to TRBJ2-7; D is uncertain. The CDR3 loop spans 14 amino acids. Trimming removed 2 bases from V and 0 bases from J, with 8 bases in between. Germline CDR1 and CDR2: MNHEY and SMNVEV (reference sequence). The CDR3 sequence is CASSLGQYSYEQYF. As DNA, the CDR3 is TGTGCCAGCAGTTTAGGGCAGTACTCCTACGAGCAGTACTTC.